This TCR beta chain was captured by sequencing in a study of neurological immune-mediated disorders (dated by TCRdb to the late 2010s). Background on the whole study: Peripheral blood TCR-beta repertoires from HTLV-I-associated myelopathy (HAM/TSP) patients, multiple sclerosis patients and healthy controls were compared by UMI-based sequencing. The 95 to 120 TCR-beta libraries included longitudinal samples, technical triplicates and paired sorted CD4+ and CD8+ T-cell subsets alongside PBMC samples. The cohort comprised roughly 69 subjects: 15 or so HAM/TSP patients, 34 multiple sclerosis patients and some 20 healthy controls.

This clonotype was observed many times. Its antigen is currently not known. No quality values exist for individual bases; no much larger clone is one base distant. Based on the germline V gene, the CDR1 and CDR2 sequences are SGHRS and YFSETQ. After removal of 3 bases from V and 5 bases from J, the junction retains 18 bases not matched to a gene. Inclusive of the bounding cysteine and phenylalanine, the CDR3 is 19 residues long. Only CDR3 DNA is held: 57 bases, read in frame from base 1. cDNA was synthesized by template-switch 5'RACE using a primer carrying a 10-nucleotide random unique molecular identifier by which each TCR transcript was tagged. Every sequencing run covered 15-18 subjects and yielded more than 160 million TCR-beta sequences. Total RNA was extracted with the RNeasy kit. The KAPA Real-time Library Amplification kit was used to amplify TCR-beta VDJ regions with primers targeting the TCR constant region and the 5'RACE anchor. A first PCR added sample indexes and Illumina adaptors, after which a second PCR increased the library yield. After purification with Ampure beads, the TCR product of roughly 650 bp was size-selected on a 2% E-gel SizeSelection system. Before pooling, library quality was checked on a Bioanalyzer, concentration was measured with Qubit, and libraries were quantified with the Kapa Library Quantification kit. Libraries were sequenced paired-end 2 x 150 bp on an Illumina HiSeq 2500. To increase sequence diversity, about 25-30% phiX was spiked into each library pool. The source study handled its data this way. Quality-filtered reads were processed with the UMI-based MiGEC pipeline, and over 75% of raw TCR sequences were removed by the MiGEC pipeline during error correction. IMGT germline references were used for aligning VDJ genes, and each clonotype was defined as a unique CDR3 amino acid sequence together with its V-J genes. Clonal expansion, Shannon diversity, and CDR3 relatedness (CalcPairwiseDistances, ClusterSamples) were evaluated with VDJtools, and phylogenetic trees were built with CLCbio workbench. Expanded clones were defined as having at least 8 unique UMIs, based on coefficient-of-variation modelling across technical triplicates. TCRdb applied fastp at Q25 and MiXCR to the public reads, then kept only in-frame beta chains. Each entry is one CDR3 protein sequence, shown with its most common DNA and genes. The V and J calls follow TCRdb's processing rather than the paper's. Across this sample there are tens of thousands of distinct CDR3 sequences, with roughly 6% seen only once. 0.55% to 0.6% of the sample rests with the top ten.

Results and caveats for the whole study, not just this receptor: No identical CDR3 amino acid sequences were found to be shared among expanded clones across subjects, suggesting that TCR-beta repertoires were private in all groups. TCR clonal expansion was greatest in HAM/TSP patients and smallest in MS patients, who ranked below even healthy controls.

Blood bank volunteers in Maryland, USA served as the healthy controls. For the sorted-subset TCR libraries, the starting material was 850,000 to 1,000,000 sorted CD4+ or CD8+ T cells. Peripheral blood was subjected to Ficoll-Hypaque density gradient centrifugation to isolate PBMCs, which were then cryopreserved in liquid nitrogen. The study also sequenced paired sorted CD4+ and CD8+ subsets from healthy controls, HAM/TSP patients and MS patients. The sequence joins TRBV5-1 to TRBJ2-1; a stretch of 9 junction bases matches TRBD2. The receptor was derived from a woman in her 40s in good health. Sequencing was carried out using CD4+ T cells from blood. The CDR3 in this case is CASSSRGAASGIGNNEQFF. The DNA sequence is given as TGCGCCAGCAGCTCACGTGGGGCTGCTAGCGGGATTGGGAACAATGAGCAGTTCTTC.